This T cell receptor beta chain was recovered during a study of cytomegalovirus exposure and HLA in healthy donors. Study-level findings and limits: The study dropped some indistinguishable V segments, TRBV6-2 and TRBV6-3 among them.

About this clone itself: The antigen is not known.

The PCR employed 60 Vbeta primers together with 13 Jbeta primers. Data came from immunoSEQ multiplex PCR; TCRdb stores just in-frame clones and leaves some out. In the table there are around 200,000 clones, roughly 80% of which are singletons. The CDR3 sequence is 16 residues long. V gave up 5 bases and J gave up 0 bases; unmatched junction bases: 4. Germline assignment: CDR1 SGHTA and CDR2 FQGTGA. The chain carries TRBV7-3 and TRBJ2-1, with 10 nucleotides matching TRBD2. Material for sequencing was PBMCs. This clonotype was sampled from a man aged 40-50 years in good health and CMV-seronegative. CDR3 in amino acids: CASSHRTSGSYNEQFF. The DNA of the CDR3 is TGTGCCAGCAGCCACCGGACTAGCGGCTCCTACAATGAGCAGTTCTTC.